The clone carrying this T cell receptor beta chain was seen a single time. Sequencing used immunoSEQ multiplex PCR; TCRdb keeps in-frame clones, though not all of them. Here the sample spans some 85,000 clones, 89% being singletons. The sample comes from a study of blood T cell repertoires in COVID-19. About the research overall: Acute-phase and convalescent COVID-19 samples originated in the United States, Italy and Spain.

Sequenced input: peripheral blood. This clonotype was sampled from a man in his fifties or sixties with acute or convalescent COVID-19.

The CDR3 is CASSEEASGAYNEQFF. CDR3 bases: TGTGCCAGCAGTGAAGAAGCTAGCGGGGCCTACAATGAGCAGTTCTTC. V usage is TRBV2 and J usage is TRBJ2-1, with 9 bases lining up with TRBD2. With 1 base clipped from V and 2 bases from J, the junction kept 3 bases outside the gene matches. The CDR3 length is 16 residues. The germline V gene has CDR1 SNHLY and CDR2 FYNNEI.